The 14 T cell receptor beta chains below all came from one sample that was sequenced in a study of shared clonotypes between healthy human individuals. Sequencing used immunoSEQ multiplex PCR; TCRdb keeps in-frame clones, though not all of them. The repertoire includes 600,000 to 750,000 clones, more than 70% of them detected once, and roughly 1.8% sits in the top ten. Sequenced sample: memory CD4+ T cells sorted from blood. Noted subset: CD45RA-negative fraction. The receptors here all came from a woman aged 25 to 39 in good health.

The gene calls are TRBV19 and TRBJ2-1, with D possibly matching TRBD1 (8 bases). The CDR3 extends over 14 amino acids. V lost 6 bases and J 4 bases, leaving 13 bases between the germline ends. Looked up from germline, CDR1 is LNHDA and CDR2 is SQIVND (reference sequence). This CDR3 is CASRTGEGYNEQFF. The CDR3 DNA sequence: TGTGCCAGTAGGACAGGGGAGGGGTACAATGAGCAGTTCTTC.

Remarks on this clone: The identical CDR3 is also encoded by other nucleotide sequences in the sample. V usage is TRBV18 and J usage is TRBJ1-3; no clear D. Trimming removed 6 bases from V and 0 bases from J, with 12 bases in between. Germline-derived CDR1 and CDR2 are KGHSH and LQKENI. This CDR3 has 15 residues. The CDR3 loop is CASSPRDLSGNTIYF. The CDR3 region has the DNA TGTGCCAGCTCTCCCCGAGACCTCTCTGGAAACACCATATATTTT.

J is TRBJ1-5 and V is TRBV7-2, with 10 positions matching TRBD1. This CDR3 has 15 amino acids. Germline lookup yields CDR1 SGHTA and CDR2 FQGNSA. The trim removed 1 base at V and 7 bases at J, leaving 4 bases unmatched. The CDR3 DNA reads as TGTGCCAGCAGCTTAGGACAGGGGGCGAAACAGCCCCAGCATTTT. Translating gives CASSLGQGAKQPQHF.

The rearrangement uses TRBV2 and TRBJ2-1; 9 bases align to TRBD2. With V trimmed by 3 bases and J by 7 bases, 4 bases remained unmatched. The CDR3 has 14 amino acids. Looked up from germline, CDR1 is SNHLY and CDR2 is FYNNEI. CDR3 protein: CASSDIGLANEQFF. The DNA of the CDR3 is TGTGCCAGCAGTGATATTGGACTAGCGAATGAGCAGTTCTTC.

This sequence joins TRBV27 and TRBJ1-5; no definite D call. The V and J ends lost 2 bases and 7 bases respectively, with 12 bases between them. This CDR3 is 14 amino acids long. The V gene's germline CDR1 is MNHEY and CDR2 SMNVEV (reference sequence). CDR3 sequence (DNA): TGTGCCAGCAGTTTAGTACACGGTAGACAGCCCCAGCATTTT. Residues: CASSLVHGRQPQHF.

The chain joins TRBV18 to TRBJ2-2; unclear D gene. The V gene lost 2 bases and the J gene lost 3 bases, with 10 bases spanning the gap. Per the germline V gene, CDR1 is KGHSH and CDR2 is LQKENI. The CDR3 length is 15 residues. The CDR3 DNA reads as TGTGCCAGCTCACCAGTGACGGTTGACACCGGGGAGCTGTTTTTT. Residues: CASSPVTVDTGELFF. Full variable domain (remainder filled in from reference TRBV18 and TRBJ2-2): NAGVMQNPRHLVRRRGQEARLRCSPMKGHSHVYWYRQLPEEGLKFMVYLQKENIIDESGMPKERFSAEFPKEGPSILRIQQVVRGDSAAYFCASSPVTVDTGELFFGEGSRLTVL.

A remark on this clone: This specimen includes other DNA sequences encoding the same CDR3. The V call is TRBV28, the J call TRBJ1-1; no reliable D call. The CDR3 totals 11 residues. Germline V gives CDR1 MDHEN, CDR2 SYDVKM. V lost 2 bases and J 6 bases, leaving 4 bases between the germline ends. The CDR3 DNA reads as TGTGCCAGCAGTTTACGGGCTGAAGCTTTCTTT. Protein product: CASSLRAEAFF.

This chain connects TRBV7-2 to TRBJ1-2, with 9 bases fitting TRBD1. The CDR3 totals 13 residues. The germline V gene has CDR1 SGHTA and CDR2 FQGNSA. The ends lost 4 bases at V and 8 bases at J; junction bases unmatched: 5. CDR3 sequence (DNA): TGTGCCAGCAGCTCTGGGACAGGGCACGGCTACACCTTC. Residues: CASSSGTGHGYTF.

This clone appeared a few times. The chain recombines TRBV5-1 with TRBJ1-1; TRBD1 matches at 7 bases. The CDR3 contains 14 residues. Germline trimming cut 5 bases from V and 5 bases from J; bases unmatched to any gene: 9. From germline, CDR1 is SGHRS and CDR2 YFSETQ. The DNA for the CDR3 is TGCGCCAGCAGGGACGGGACAGAGGGAACTGAAGCTTTCTTT. This sequence encodes CASRDGTEGTEAFF.

The CDR3 sequence: CASNPPWNTEAFF. The CDR3 region has the DNA TGTGCCAGCAACCCACCTTGGAACACTGAAGCTTTCTTT. V gene TRBV6-1 combines with J gene TRBJ1-1; no definite D call. This CDR3 is 13 amino acids long. Germline CDR1 MNHNS, CDR2 SASEGT. The V end lost 7 bases, the J end lost 1 base, and 10 bases lay between the germline ends.

This clone occurred a few times. The V call is TRBV30, the J call TRBJ2-7; no firm D call. The CDR3 runs 13 residues. Trimming took off 5 bases at V and 2 bases at J, with 13 bases between the two ends. Germline values: CDR1 GTSNPN, CDR2 SVGIG (reference sequence). The CDR3 sequence is CAWRINGPYEQYF. The CDR3 coding sequence is TGTGCCTGGCGCATTAACGGGCCCTACGAGCAGTACTTC.

The chain has TRBV25-1 and TRBJ1-4, with D perhaps TRBD1 (5 bases). The V end lost 2 bases, the J end lost 8 bases, and 15 bases lay between the germline ends. This CDR3 comprises 15 residues. Germline values: CDR1 MGHDK, CDR2 SYGVNS. The CDR3 nucleotides read TGTGCCAGCAGTGAACCCCCGGACATCCGAGAAAAACTGTTTTTT. Its protein product is CASSEPPDIREKLFF.

The chain employs TRBV7-9 and TRBJ1-2; 12 bases align to TRBD1. This CDR3 has 15 amino acids. Germline V CDR1 and CDR2: SEHNR, FQNEAQ (reference sequence). The V segment lost 6 bases and the J segment 8 bases; nucleotides outside the gene matches: 10. The CDR3 loop is CASSLGQGATEGYTF. CDR3 bases: TGTGCCAGCAGTTTGGGACAGGGGGCAACAGAGGGCTACACCTTC.

This chain links TRBV27 with TRBJ1-5, with TRBD1 as a possible D gene (5 bases). CDR3 size: 14 residues. CDR1 and CDR2 from the germline V gene are MNHEY and SMNVEV (reference sequence). V gave up 5 bases and J gave up 7 bases, with 15 bases separating them. The CDR3 loop reads CASSPAPGDQPQHF. CDR3 DNA sequence: TGTGCCAGCAGTCCAGCCCCGGGGGACCAGCCCCAGCATTTT.